This record concerns one T cell receptor (beta chain) sequence. What antigen it recognizes has not been identified. No base quality information exists; no much larger clone differs at one position. Inclusive of the bounding cysteine and phenylalanine, the CDR3 is 13 residues long. The sequence is cut down to CDR3 DNA, 39 bases in frame from base 1. From V the trimming removes 1 base and from J it removes 9 bases, while the gene matches leave 3 bases of the junction unaccounted for. CDR1 and CDR2, looked up from the germline V gene (reference sequence), are SGHNT and YYREEE. The trial excluded patients who had a history of autoimmune disease or who were on systemic immunosuppression. Peripheral blood for TCR sequencing was collected from all dose cohorts at baseline, on cycle 4 day 1, and on cycle 7 day 1. The samples were drawn from a first-in-human, open-label, multicenter phase I dose-escalation trial of ivuxolimab. Adults with locally advanced or metastatic head and neck squamous cell, hepatocellular, melanoma or renal cell carcinoma were enrolled in the trial. Before TCR sequencing, CD4+ T cells and CD8+ T cells from peripheral blood were sorted into separate populations.

These data originate in a study of OX40 agonist ivuxolimab in advanced cancers. Turning to the overall study: Ivuxolimab was an agonistic, fully human IgG2 monoclonal antibody directed against OX40 (CD134), a costimulatory receptor. The paper reports the monotherapy dose-escalation portion (N of about 50 patients) of the phase I ivuxolimab trial. Among the approximately 54 dose-escalation patients, around 19 had hepatocellular carcinoma, approximately 15 melanoma, 9 renal cell carcinoma and 9 head and neck cancer. Intravenous ivuxolimab was administered to patients every 2 weeks at six dose levels: 0.01, 0.1, 0.3, 1.5, 3 and 10 mg/kg. Patients were allowed to have had prior anti-PD-1, anti-PD-L1 or anti-CTLA-4 therapy, and 30% to 50% of the dose-escalation patients had previously received checkpoint inhibitors. Partial responses occurred in three dose-escalation patients, of whom one had hepatocellular carcinoma and two had cutaneous melanoma. The dose-escalation cohort was about 87% male with a mean age of approximately 60 years, ranging from roughly 23 to 79. The purpose of peripheral TCRbeta sequencing was to test whether ivuxolimab changed TCR sequence diversity and led to clonal T-cell expansion.

For sequencing of the TCRbeta CDR3 region, genomic DNA was extracted from the sorted cells. The immunoSEQ Assay was used to sequence the TCRbeta CDR3 regions. Held by TCRdb, this immuneACCESS table contains in-frame sequences only and omits some clones. Under half of the omission traces to an unresolved V gene where checked; the cause of the rest is unknown. The sample table shows roughly 12,000 clones, and roughly 75% are seen once. Of the sample, about 30% is held by the ten largest clones. General study outcomes and caveats: After ivuxolimab, CD8+ T cells had more expanded clones than CD4+ T cells on average. At doses of 0.1 to 3.0 mg/kg, clonal expansion of both CD4+ and CD8+ T cells in blood was seen between baseline and week 6. Low levels of normalized T-cell clonal expansion were also shown by some nonresponding patients. In partial responders in the 0.1-3.0 mg/kg groups, normalized peripheral clonal expansion was found to be among the lowest, especially among CD8+ T cells. The antigen specificity of the clonally expanded peripheral T cells was not determined.

Specimen: CD4+ or CD8+ T cells sorted from blood, collected in a trial of the OX40 agonist ivuxolimab. The sequence was obtained from an adult with an advanced solid tumor such as melanoma, head and neck, liver or kidney cancer. Here the chain combines TRBV5-4 and TRBJ2-4; 8 central nucleotides agree with TRBD1. CDR3 protein: CASSLSTGGIQYF. In nucleotide form, the sequence is TGTGCCAGCAGCTTGAGCACAGGGGGCATTCAGTACTTC.